These 27 T cell receptor beta chains share one sample of origin, sequenced in a study of cytotoxic CD8 clonotypes in ibrutinib-treated CLL. Produced via immunoSEQ multiplex PCR; TCRdb's table is partial and in-frame only. This sample has about 160,000 clones; approximately 77% occur once, and the top ten carry roughly 1.9%. The sequences come from PBMCs, collected after 12 months of ibrutinib treatment. The receptors were sampled from a human donor with chronic lymphocytic leukemia.

V and J are TRBV28 and TRBJ1-1; D perhaps matches TRBD1 (5 bases). Germline-derived CDR1 and CDR2 are MDHEN and SYDVKM. V was clipped by 6 bases and J by 0 bases, with 17 bases between them. The CDR3 contains 16 residues. The CDR3 spells CASSPHSGRMNTEAFF. For the CDR3, the DNA is TGTGCCAGCAGCCCACATTCGGGACGGATGAACACTGAAGCTTTCTTT.

This clone was detected only a few times. The V gene is TRBV28, the J gene TRBJ2-5; possibly TRBD1 or TRBD2 for D (5 bases each). This CDR3 is built from 14 residues. The germline V gene has CDR1 MDHEN and CDR2 SYDVKM. The germline V and J ends were trimmed by 3 bases and 6 bases, with 14 bases remaining between them. The CDR3 nucleotides are TGTGCCAGCAGTTTGTCGGGGCTGGGGAAGACCCAGTACTTC. Its protein product is CASSLSGLGKTQYF.

The rearrangement links TRBV5-5 to TRBJ1-3; maybe TRBD1 (6 bases). CDR1 and CDR2 from the germline V gene are SGHKS and YYEKEE (reference sequence). V was cut by 4 bases and J by 2 bases, with 16 bases left in between. There are 16 residues in the CDR3. CDR3 amino acids: CASSPPGQVPGNTIYF. CDR3 in DNA: TGTGCCAGCAGCCCCCCGGGACAAGTTCCTGGAAACACCATATATTTT.

The sample holds a few counts of this clone. This sequence joins TRBV4-3 and TRBJ1-2; the match to TRBD1 covers 10 bases. The CDR3 runs to 12 residues. The germline V gene encodes CDR1 LGHNA and CDR2 YSLEER. The V and J ends lost 4 bases and 7 bases, in that order; junction bases with no gene match: 0. CDR3 bases: TGCGCCAGCAGCCGGGACAGGGGTGGCTACACCTTC. Translating gives CASSRDRGGYTF.

This clone occurred a few times. The chain uses TRBV10-3 and TRBJ1-5; D remains ambiguous. Germline-derived CDR1 and CDR2 are ENHRY and SYGVKD. The V and J ends lost 0 bases and 5 bases respectively, with 11 bases between them. The CDR3 is 15 amino acids. The CDR3 coding sequence is TGTGCCATCAGTGAGTCGGAGCCGATTCATCAGCCCCAGCATTTT. It yields the protein CAISESEPIHQPQHF.

This clone was found a few times. The chain couples TRBV9 to TRBJ2-7, with no clear D. V lost 0 bases and J lost 1, with 8 bases in between. Germline assignment: CDR1 SGDLS and CDR2 YYNGEE. This CDR3 comprises 14 residues. Here the CDR3 reads CASSVGPASYEQYF. The DNA of the CDR3 is TGTGCCAGCAGCGTAGGTCCGGCTTCCTACGAGCAGTACTTC.

This rearrangement joins TRBV7-2 to TRBJ1-3, with D tentatively TRBD1 (5 bases). V dropped 4 bases and J dropped 1 base, with 17 bases sitting between them. The germline V gene encodes CDR1 SGHTA and CDR2 FQGNSA. The CDR3 runs to 17 residues. The CDR3 DNA reads as TGTGCCAGCAGCTCCCAAGGCCCGGGACGTTCTGGAAACACCATATATTTT. This sequence encodes CASSSQGPGRSGNTIYF.

This clone was seen a few times. This chain joins TRBV7-2 and TRBJ1-5; D perhaps matches TRBD1 (5 bases). This CDR3 is built from 15 residues. V was trimmed by 1 base and J by 8 bases, leaving 15 bases between them. The germline CDR1 and CDR2 sequences are SGHTA and FQGNSA. This CDR3 reads CASSLGLGGVEPQHF. The CDR3 nucleotides read TGTGCCAGCAGCTTAGGCCTGGGGGGGGTTGAGCCCCAGCATTTT. Filled out from reference TRBV7-2 and TRBJ1-5, the complete variable domain reads GAGVSQSPSNKVTEKGKDVELRCDPISGHTALYWYRQSLGQGLEFLIYFQGNSAPDKSGLPSDRFSAERTGGSVSTLTIQRTQQEDSAVYLCASSLGLGGVEPQHFGDGTRLSIL.

The chain uses TRBV13 and TRBJ2-7; a weak D match, TRBD2 (5 bases). Germline CDR1 is PRHDT and CDR2 is FYEKMQ (reference sequence). Trimming took off 1 base at V and 3 bases at J, with 10 bases between the two ends. The CDR3 spans 14 residues. The CDR3 here is CASSLEGLFYEQYF. Here the CDR3 DNA reads TGTGCCAGCAGCTTAGAAGGACTCTTCTACGAGCAGTACTTC.

The CDR3 sequence: CASRPGQGHNEQFF. The CDR3 DNA is TGTGCCAGCAGGCCTGGACAGGGTCACAATGAGCAGTTCTTC. The gene calls are TRBV6-5 and TRBJ2-1, with 8 bases that match TRBD1. The CDR3 has 14 residues. Germline V gives CDR1 MNHEY, CDR2 SVGAGI. Unmatched junction bases numbered 6, after V lost 6 bases and J lost 5 bases.

This chain links TRBV18 with TRBJ1-3, with a tentative D call TRBD1 (5 bases). The V and J ends lost 3 bases and 10 bases respectively, with 22 bases between them. The germline gives CDR1 KGHSH, CDR2 LQKENI. The CDR3 has 16 amino acids. CDR3 DNA sequence: TGTGCCAGCTCACCCGGGGCCGCAACGGAACCGACAACCATATATTTT. This sequence encodes CASSPGAATEPTTIYF.

The V gene is TRBV7-6, the J gene TRBJ2-2; D gene ambiguous. This CDR3 has 15 residues. Trimming removed 5 bases from V and 1 base from J, with 11 bases in between. Germline CDR1 and CDR2: SGHVS and FNYEAQ. The CDR3 sequence is CASSKEVMNTGELFF. CDR3 in DNA: TGTGCCAGCAGCAAGGAAGTAATGAACACCGGGGAGCTGTTTTTT.

This chain uses TRBV11-3 with TRBJ2-2; D gene uncertain. Trimming pared 0 bases from V and 2 bases from J, leaving 7 bases between. Germline loops: CDR1 SGHNT, CDR2 YENEEA. The CDR3 has 15 residues. The DNA of the CDR3 is TGTGCCAGCAGCTTAGAAGGAGACAACACCGGGGAGCTGTTTTTT. This codes for CASSLEGDNTGELFF.

This chain links TRBV15 with TRBJ1-2; TRBD1 might be the D (6 bases). Trimming removed 0 bases from V and 6 bases from J, with 11 bases in between. The CDR3 contains 14 residues. Germline V lookup: CDR1 LNHNV, CDR2 YYDKDF (reference sequence). The CDR3 nucleotides read TGTGCCACCAGCAGAGATTCGGGGGGCAATGGCTACACCTTC. This gives the protein CATSRDSGGNGYTF.

The rearrangement joins TRBV4-3 to TRBJ2-2; D gene ambiguous. The CDR3 is 16 amino acids. Trimming pared 0 bases from V and 3 bases from J, leaving 11 bases between. The germline CDR1 and CDR2 sequences are LGHNA and YSLEER. In DNA, the CDR3 is TGCGCCAGCAGCCAAGATCTAGTTCTTCACACCGGGGAGCTGTTTTTT. It is translated as CASSQDLVLHTGELFF.

The chain couples TRBV18 to TRBJ2-1; TRBD2 aligns across 9 bases. Germline trimming cut 0 bases from V and 6 bases from J; bases unmatched to any gene: 3. Germline lookup yields CDR1 KGHSH and CDR2 LQKENI. The CDR3 is 15 residues long. The DNA for the CDR3 is TGTGCCAGCTCACCACCTAGCGGGAGTGTCAATGAGCAGTTCTTC. This translates into CASSPPSGSVNEQFF.

V usage is TRBV6-5 and J usage is TRBJ2-7; either TRBD1 or TRBD2 may supply D (5 bases each). The CDR3 loop spans 16 amino acids. Germline assignment: CDR1 MNHEY and CDR2 SVGAGI. V was cut by 4 bases and J by 0 bases, with 16 bases left in between. The CDR3 DNA is TGTGCCAGCAGTTCCTATCCTGGGACGGACTCCTACGAGCAGTACTTC. Translated, it gives CASSSYPGTDSYEQYF.

The CDR3 sequence: CASSIGLADVQYF. DNA of the CDR3: TGTGCCAGTAGTATAGGGTTGGCTGACGTACAGTACTTC. The J gene is TRBJ2-7, the V gene TRBV19, with D unresolved. This CDR3 is built from 13 residues. Germline V CDR1 and CDR2: LNHDA, SQIVND (reference sequence). With 1 base removed from V and 10 bases from J, the gap between germline ends came to 14 bases.

The chain carries TRBV7-2 and TRBJ2-3; 8 nucleotides line up with TRBD1. With 5 bases clipped from V and 5 bases from J, the junction kept 6 bases outside the gene matches. There are 14 residues in the CDR3. Looked up from germline, CDR1 is SGHTA and CDR2 is FQGNSA. CDR3 sequence reads: CASSLTTGEDTQYF. CDR3 nucleotides: TGTGCCAGCAGCCTGACGACAGGGGAAGATACGCAGTATTTT.

The gene calls are TRBV13 and TRBJ1-6; TRBD1 matches at 7 bases. Unmatched junction bases numbered 4, after V lost 5 bases and J lost 0 bases. The length of the CDR3 is 16 residues. Germline V gene sequence: CDR1 PRHDT, CDR2 FYEKMQ (reference sequence). The CDR3 nucleotides are TGTGCCAGCAGCCGGGGACAGAGCTCCTATAATTCACCCCTCCACTTT. Translation gives CASSRGQSSYNSPLHF.

This clone was detected a few times. This chain connects TRBV7-3 to TRBJ2-5, with TRBD2 matching 11 bases. The germline V gene encodes CDR1 SGHTA and CDR2 FQGTGA. Unmatched junction bases numbered 1, after V lost 3 bases and J lost 1 base. The CDR3 has 15 residues. The CDR3 loop is CASSFSGRAQETQYF. The CDR3 nucleotides are TGTGCCAGCAGCTTTAGCGGGAGGGCCCAAGAGACCCAGTACTTC. The variable domain in full, with the rest retrieved from reference TRBV7-3 and TRBJ2-5, is GAGVSQTPSNKVTEKGKYVELRCDPISGHTALYWYRQSLGQGPEFLIYFQGTGAADDSGLPNDRFFAVRPEGSVSTLKIQRTERGDSAVYLCASSFSGRAQETQYFGPGTRLLVL.

This clone was counted between two and nine times. The chain combines TRBV4-1 with TRBJ2-2, with D possibly TRBD2 on 5 matching bases. The CDR3 has 16 residues. Germline V gives CDR1 MGHRA, CDR2 YSYEKL. The ends were cut back, 3 bases at V and 3 bases at J, with 14 bases in the middle. The CDR3: CASSQGKGRDTGELFF. CDR3 in DNA: TGCGCCAGCAGCCAGGGGAAAGGGCGGGACACCGGGGAGCTGTTTTTT.

This clone was seen a handful of times. The CDR3: CASSQSKGDIYEQYF. The CDR3 DNA is TGCGCCAGCAGTCAATCAAAAGGGGACATCTACGAGCAGTACTTC. This chain links TRBV23-1 with TRBJ2-7; tentatively, D is TRBD1 (6 bases). TRBV23-1 is assigned to the ORF class and has an uncertain function. Trimming left V 0 bases short and J 3 bases short, with 12 bases between. CDR3 length: 15 residues.

The DNA of the CDR3 is TGTGCCAGCAGCGCCAGGGGGGGTTCGGTAAATGAGCAGTTCTTC. As protein: CASSARGGSVNEQFF. The J gene is TRBJ2-1, the V gene TRBV21-1. TRBV21-1 represents a pseudogene. There are 15 residues in the CDR3.

V usage is TRBV10-3 and J usage is TRBJ1-2; D is unresolved. V lost 9 bases to trimming and J lost 2 bases, with 13 bases between them. CDR3 length: 13 residues. The germline V gene encodes CDR1 ENHRY and CDR2 SYGVKD. The CDR3 DNA reads as TGTGCCATTTCCGACGGACTCAACTATGGCTACACCTTC. Translating it yields CAISDGLNYGYTF.

J is TRBJ1-2 and V is TRBV6-5; 7 positions agree with TRBD1. Losses at the gene ends were 6 bases for V and 8 bases for J; bases not matched to a gene: 12. The germline CDR1 and CDR2 sequences are MNHEY and SVGAGI. The CDR3 runs to 14 residues. The CDR3 nucleotides are TGTGCCAGCAGGGACCTCACAGGGGATCGGGGCTACACCTTC. This codes for CASRDLTGDRGYTF.

The chain uses TRBV10-3 and TRBJ2-5; 8 nucleotides match TRBD2. V lost 2 bases to trimming and J lost 1 base; unmatched junction nucleotides: 9. Germline V gene sequence: CDR1 ENHRY, CDR2 SYGVKD. CDR3 length equals 17 residues. The CDR3 region has the DNA TGTGCCATCAGTGAGGGGGTTTTAGCGGGAACCCAAGAGACCCAGTACTTC. This codes for CAISEGVLAGTQETQYF.